A single sample gave rise to the 9 T cell receptor beta chains below, sequenced in a study of cytomegalovirus exposure and HLA in healthy donors. Amplification used 60 Vbeta primers and 13 Jbeta primers. Sequencing used immunoSEQ multiplex PCR; TCRdb keeps in-frame clones, though not all of them. The sample contains around 140,000 clones, approximately 90% of which appear only once. The specimen was PBMCs. The receptors shown here come from a woman aged 30 to 39 in good health and CMV-seronegative.

J is TRBJ2-1 and V is TRBV28; tentatively, D is TRBD2 (6 bases). The germline gives CDR1 MDHEN, CDR2 SYDVKM. V lost 5 bases, J lost 0 bases, and 23 bases lay in between. This CDR3 comprises 19 residues. This CDR3 is CASSTVGLPFRSSYNEQFF. The CDR3, as DNA: TGTGCCAGCAGTACGGTGGGACTCCCCTTTCGTAGCTCCTACAATGAGCAGTTCTTC.

Only one count was recorded for this clone. The V call is TRBV28, the J call TRBJ2-7; 8 bases line up with TRBD1. V shed 8 bases and J 0 bases; nucleotides not matched to a gene: 6. The CDR3 totals 14 residues. Germline values: CDR1 MDHEN, CDR2 SYDVKM. For the CDR3, the DNA is TGTGCCAGCGGCCCGGGACAGGACTCCTACGAGCAGTACTTC. Translation: CASGPGQDSYEQYF.

The chain recombines TRBV5-1 with TRBJ2-7; 7 bases are shared with TRBD1. V gave up 5 bases and J gave up 2 bases; unmatched junction bases: 10. There are 15 residues in the CDR3. Germline assignment: CDR1 SGHRS and CDR2 YFSETQ. The CDR3 DNA reads as TGCGCCAGCAGTCCCGACGGGACAGTTACCTACGAGCAGTACTTC. This translates into CASSPDGTVTYEQYF.

The chain recombines TRBV7-3 with TRBJ2-2; TRBD1 might be the D (5 bases). The CDR3 runs to 15 residues. Germline lookup yields CDR1 SGHTA and CDR2 FQGTGA. V was cut by 5 bases and J by 4 bases, with 14 bases left in between. CDR3 DNA: TGTGCCAGCAGCCCCATGACAGAGACCACCGGGGAGCTGTTTTTT. This sequence encodes CASSPMTETTGELFF.

The J gene is TRBJ1-2, the V gene TRBV5-4; 8 bases line up with TRBD1. After removal of 5 bases from V and 0 bases from J, the junction contained 9 bases not matched to a gene. The CDR3 is 16 residues long. CDR1 and CDR2 (germline): SGHNT, YYREEE (reference sequence). The CDR3 is CASRDEQGGTNYGYTF. The CDR3 nucleotides read TGTGCCAGCAGAGATGAACAGGGGGGGACTAACTATGGCTACACCTTC.

This chain joins TRBV30 and TRBJ2-3, with a tentative D call TRBD2 (6 bases). This CDR3 has 13 amino acids. The germline V gene encodes CDR1 GTSNPN and CDR2 SVGIG (reference sequence). The ends were cut back, 4 bases at V and 4 bases at J, with 12 bases in the middle. The CDR3 here is CAWNLGGADTQYF. The CDR3 region has the DNA TGTGCCTGGAACCTCGGAGGGGCAGATACGCAGTATTTT.

The gene calls are TRBV2 and TRBJ2-7; TRBD1 agrees at 7 bases. The CDR3 is 13 amino acids. The germline CDR1 and CDR2 sequences are SNHLY and FYNNEI. Trimming at V came to 2 bases and at J to 2 bases, leaving 0 bases not matched to a gene. The CDR3 reads CASSEQGAYEQYF. The CDR3 nucleotides read TGTGCCAGCAGTGAACAGGGGGCCTACGAGCAGTACTTC.

The rearrangement links TRBV6-5 to TRBJ2-5; TRBD1 agrees at 7 bases. The germline V gene encodes CDR1 MNHEY and CDR2 SVGAGI. CDR3 size: 16 residues. Germline trimming cut 4 bases from V and 1 base from J; bases unmatched to any gene: 9. The CDR3 bases are TGTGCCAGCAGTTTCGCCCAGACAGGGACCCAAGAGACCCAGTACTTC. It specifies CASSFAQTGTQETQYF.

The chain employs TRBV6-1 and TRBJ2-7; the match to TRBD2 covers 12 bases. Germline V lookup: CDR1 MNHNS, CDR2 SASEGT. After removal of 4 bases from V and 7 bases from J, the junction contained 11 bases not matched to a gene. The CDR3 is 16 residues long. The CDR3 nucleotides read TGTGCCAGCAGTGGAAGCCTAGCGGGAGGGCCAGGGGAGCAGTACTTC. It specifies CASSGSLAGGPGEQYF.